This TCR beta chain was recovered during a study of shared clonotypes between healthy human individuals. Whole-study results and caveats: Larger estimated richness was generally recorded for naive subsets relative to memory subsets. In the sorted subsets, rarefaction showed sequencing was incomplete despite large depth.

The genomic DNA of each subset was split evenly across several immunoSEQ plates. Each replicate PCR on the sorted subsets used 200 to 250 ng DNA (around 30,000 T cell genomes). Sequencing used immunoSEQ multiplex PCR; TCRdb keeps in-frame clones, though not all of them. The data hold 2 million to 2.5 million clones, with 95% observed a single time. To note about this clone: Its antigen remains unknown.

V lost 6 bases and J 4 bases, leaving 12 bases between the germline ends. This CDR3 is built from 13 residues. Germline V gives CDR1 MNHNY, CDR2 SVGAGI (reference sequence). The TCR comes from a man younger than 30 in good health. Sequences were obtained from naive CD4+ T cells sorted from blood. The subset was: CD45RA+ positively selected. The chain has TRBV6-6 and TRBJ2-5, with D possibly TRBD2 on 7 matching bases. The CDR3 region is CASRQGGAETQYF. The CDR3 DNA reads TGTGCCAGCAGACAGGGAGGGGCAGAGACCCAGTACTTC.